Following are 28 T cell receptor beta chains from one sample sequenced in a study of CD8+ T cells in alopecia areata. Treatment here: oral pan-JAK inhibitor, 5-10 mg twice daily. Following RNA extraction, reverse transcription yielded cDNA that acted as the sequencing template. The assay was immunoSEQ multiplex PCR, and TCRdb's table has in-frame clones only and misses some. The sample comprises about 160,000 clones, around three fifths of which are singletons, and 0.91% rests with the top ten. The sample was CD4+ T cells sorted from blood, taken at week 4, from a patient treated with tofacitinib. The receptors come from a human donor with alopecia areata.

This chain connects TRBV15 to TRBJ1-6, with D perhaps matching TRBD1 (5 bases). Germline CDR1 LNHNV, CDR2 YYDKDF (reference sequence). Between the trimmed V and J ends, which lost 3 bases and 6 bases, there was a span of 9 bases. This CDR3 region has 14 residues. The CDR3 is CATSRWGINSPLHF. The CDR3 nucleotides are TGTGCCACCAGCAGGTGGGGGATTAATTCACCCCTCCACTTT.

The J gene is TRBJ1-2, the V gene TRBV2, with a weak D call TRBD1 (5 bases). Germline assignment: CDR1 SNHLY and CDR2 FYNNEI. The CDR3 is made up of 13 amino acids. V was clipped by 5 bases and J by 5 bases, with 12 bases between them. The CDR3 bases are TGTGCCAGCAGTTACGTTAGGGGTTATGGCTACACCTTC. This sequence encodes CASSYVRGYGYTF.

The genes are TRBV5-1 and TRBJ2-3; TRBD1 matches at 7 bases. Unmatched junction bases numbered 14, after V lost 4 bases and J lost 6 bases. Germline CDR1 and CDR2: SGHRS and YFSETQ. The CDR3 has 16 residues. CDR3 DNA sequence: TGCGCCAGCAGCCCACAGGGGATTATACCAGTGGATACGCAGTATTTT. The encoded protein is CASSPQGIIPVDTQYF.

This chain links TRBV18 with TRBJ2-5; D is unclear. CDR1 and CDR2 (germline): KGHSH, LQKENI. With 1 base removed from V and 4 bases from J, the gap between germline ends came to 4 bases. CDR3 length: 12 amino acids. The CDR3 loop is CASSPRVETQYF. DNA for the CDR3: TGTGCCAGCTCACCACGCGTAGAGACCCAGTACTTC. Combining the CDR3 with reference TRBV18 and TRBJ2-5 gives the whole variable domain NAGVMQNPRHLVRRRGQEARLRCSPMKGHSHVYWYRQLPEEGLKFMVYLQKENIIDESGMPKERFSAEFPKEGPSILRIQQVVRGDSAAYFCASSPRVETQYFGPGTRLLVL.

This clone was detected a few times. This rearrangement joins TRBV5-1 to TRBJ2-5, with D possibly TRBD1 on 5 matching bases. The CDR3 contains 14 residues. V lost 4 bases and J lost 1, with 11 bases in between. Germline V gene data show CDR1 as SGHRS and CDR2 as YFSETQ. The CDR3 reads CASSIRQPQETQYF. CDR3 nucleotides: TGCGCCAGCAGCATAAGACAGCCCCAAGAGACCCAGTACTTC.

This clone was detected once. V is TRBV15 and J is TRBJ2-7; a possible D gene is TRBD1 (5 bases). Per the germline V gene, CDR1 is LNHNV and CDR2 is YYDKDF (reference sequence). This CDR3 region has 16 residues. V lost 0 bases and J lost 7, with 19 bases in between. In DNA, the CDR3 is TGTGCCACCAGCAGAGATCTCAGGGCTCCTCAGCGAGAGCAGTACTTC. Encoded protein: CATSRDLRAPQREQYF.

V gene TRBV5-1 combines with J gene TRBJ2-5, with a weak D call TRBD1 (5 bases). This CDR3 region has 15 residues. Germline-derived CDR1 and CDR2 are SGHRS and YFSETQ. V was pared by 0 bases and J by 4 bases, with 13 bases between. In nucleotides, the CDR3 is TGCGCCAGCAGCTTGGGGACGACCCAGGGAGAGACCCAGTACTTC. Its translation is CASSLGTTQGETQYF. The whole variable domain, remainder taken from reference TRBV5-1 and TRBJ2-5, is KAGVTQTPRYLIKTRGQQVTLSCSPISGHRSVSWYQQTPGQGLQFLFEYFSETQRNKGNFPGRFSGRQFSNSRSEMNVSTLELGDSALYLCASSLGTTQGETQYFGPGTRLLVL.

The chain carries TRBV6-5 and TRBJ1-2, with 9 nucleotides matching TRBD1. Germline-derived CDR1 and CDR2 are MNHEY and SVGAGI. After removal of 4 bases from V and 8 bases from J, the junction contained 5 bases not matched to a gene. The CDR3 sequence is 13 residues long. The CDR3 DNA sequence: TGTGCCAGCAGTTTACAGGGGGCCCGAGGCTACACCTTC. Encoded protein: CASSLQGARGYTF.

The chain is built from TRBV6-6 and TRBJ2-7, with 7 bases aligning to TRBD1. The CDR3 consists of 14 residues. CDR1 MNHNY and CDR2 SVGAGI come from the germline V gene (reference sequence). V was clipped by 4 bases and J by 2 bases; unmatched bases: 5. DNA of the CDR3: TGTGCCAGCAGTTCCCCCCAGGGGGCCTACGAGCAGTACTTC. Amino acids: CASSSPQGAYEQYF.

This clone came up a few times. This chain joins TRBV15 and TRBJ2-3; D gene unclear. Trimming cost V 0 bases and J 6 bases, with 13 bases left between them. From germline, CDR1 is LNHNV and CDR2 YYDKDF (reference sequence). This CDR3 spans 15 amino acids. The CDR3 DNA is TGTGCCACCAGCAGAGAGCTCGACAAGTTCGATACGCAGTATTTT. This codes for CATSRELDKFDTQYF.

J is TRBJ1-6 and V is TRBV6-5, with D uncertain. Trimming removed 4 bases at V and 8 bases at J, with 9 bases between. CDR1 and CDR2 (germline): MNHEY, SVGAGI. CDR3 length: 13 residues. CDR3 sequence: CASSSSDDSPLHF. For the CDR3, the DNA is TGTGCCAGCAGTTCGTCCGACGATTCACCCCTCCACTTT.

CDR3 sequence reads: CASSQGQLLSYEQYF. CDR3 nucleotide sequence: TGCGCCAGCAGCCAGGGACAGTTGTTGTCCTACGAGCAGTACTTC. The gene calls are TRBV4-1 and TRBJ2-7, with 7 nucleotides matching TRBD1. V was clipped by 3 bases and J by 1 base; unmatched bases: 6. The V gene's germline CDR1 is MGHRA and CDR2 YSYEKL. The CDR3 sequence is 15 residues long.

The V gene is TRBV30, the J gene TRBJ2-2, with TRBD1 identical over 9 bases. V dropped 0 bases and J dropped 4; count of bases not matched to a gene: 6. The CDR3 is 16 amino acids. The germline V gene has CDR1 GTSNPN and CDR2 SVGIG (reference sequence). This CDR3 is CAWSVLWDRVTGELFF. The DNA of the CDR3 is TGTGCCTGGAGTGTACTCTGGGACAGGGTCACCGGGGAGCTGTTTTTT.

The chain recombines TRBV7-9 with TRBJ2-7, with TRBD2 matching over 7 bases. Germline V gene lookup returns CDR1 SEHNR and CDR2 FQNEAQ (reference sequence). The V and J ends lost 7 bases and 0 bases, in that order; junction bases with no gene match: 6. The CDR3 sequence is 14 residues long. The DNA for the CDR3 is TGTGCCAGCACTCCGGGGGGAGGCTCCTACGAGCAGTACTTC. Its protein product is CASTPGGGSYEQYF.

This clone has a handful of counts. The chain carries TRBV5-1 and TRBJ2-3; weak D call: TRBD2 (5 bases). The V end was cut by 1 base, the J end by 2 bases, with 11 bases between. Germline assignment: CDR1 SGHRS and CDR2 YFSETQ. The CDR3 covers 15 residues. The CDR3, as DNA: TGCGCCAGCAGCTTGTTGGGCGGGCTCACAGATACGCAGTATTTT. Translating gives CASSLLGGLTDTQYF.

The CDR3 sequence: CATRGGGANQETQYF. The CDR3 DNA follows: TGTGCCACCCGCGGGGGAGGGGCTAACCAAGAGACCCAGTACTTC. The chain uses TRBV6-5 and TRBJ2-5; 7 bases are shared with TRBD2. V gave up 10 bases and J gave up 0 bases; unmatched junction bases: 11. CDR1 and CDR2 (germline): MNHEY, SVGAGI. There are 15 residues in the CDR3.

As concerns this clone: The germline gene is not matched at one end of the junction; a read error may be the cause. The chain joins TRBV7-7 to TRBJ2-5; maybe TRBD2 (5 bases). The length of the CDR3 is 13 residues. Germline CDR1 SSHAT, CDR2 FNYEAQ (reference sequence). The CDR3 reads CASSRGGQETQYF. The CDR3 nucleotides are TGTGCTAGCAGCCGAGGCGGGCAAGAGACCCAGTACTTC.

The CDR3 reads CAWSQPQHF. CDR3 DNA sequence: TGTGCCTGGAGTCAGCCCCAGCATTTT. This chain joins TRBV30 and TRBJ1-5; no reliable D call. CDR3 length: 9 amino acids. The germline gives CDR1 GTSNPN, CDR2 SVGIG (reference sequence). V was trimmed by 2 bases and J by 7 bases, leaving 0 bases between them.

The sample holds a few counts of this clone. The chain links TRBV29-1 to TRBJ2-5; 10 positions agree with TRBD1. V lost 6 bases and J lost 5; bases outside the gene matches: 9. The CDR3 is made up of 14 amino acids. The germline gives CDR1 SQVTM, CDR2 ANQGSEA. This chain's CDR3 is CSVSGQGTGETQYF. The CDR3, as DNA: TGCAGCGTCTCGGGACAGGGGACAGGGGAGACCCAGTACTTC.

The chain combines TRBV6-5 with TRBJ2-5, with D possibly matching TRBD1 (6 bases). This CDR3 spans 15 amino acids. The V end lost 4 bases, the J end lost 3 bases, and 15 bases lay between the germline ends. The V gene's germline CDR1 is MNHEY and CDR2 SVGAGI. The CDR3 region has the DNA TGTGCCAGCAGTTCCGCCACAGGGTGGAAAGAGACCCAGTACTTC. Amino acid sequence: CASSSATGWKETQYF.

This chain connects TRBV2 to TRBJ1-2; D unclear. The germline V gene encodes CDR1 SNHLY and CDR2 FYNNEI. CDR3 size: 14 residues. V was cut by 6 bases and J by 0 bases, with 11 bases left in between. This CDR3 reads CASSRTPSNYGYTF. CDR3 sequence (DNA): TGTGCCAGCAGCAGGACTCCTTCTAACTATGGCTACACCTTC.

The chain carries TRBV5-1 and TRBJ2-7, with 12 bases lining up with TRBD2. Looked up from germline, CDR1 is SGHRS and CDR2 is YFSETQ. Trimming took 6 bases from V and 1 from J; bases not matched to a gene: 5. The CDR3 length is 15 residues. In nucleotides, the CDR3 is TGCGCCAGCACCCCACTAGCGGGGGGTTCCTACGAGCAGTACTTC. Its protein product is CASTPLAGGSYEQYF.

The CDR3 region has the DNA TGCGCCAGCAACCGGGACACCGCACGCACAGATACGCAGTATTTT. Its translation: CASNRDTARTDTQYF. This chain joins TRBV5-1 and TRBJ2-3, with D perhaps matching TRBD1 (6 bases). V was shortened by 6 bases and J by 1 base, with 15 bases between the two germline ends. The V gene's germline CDR1 is SGHRS and CDR2 YFSETQ. The CDR3 consists of 15 residues.

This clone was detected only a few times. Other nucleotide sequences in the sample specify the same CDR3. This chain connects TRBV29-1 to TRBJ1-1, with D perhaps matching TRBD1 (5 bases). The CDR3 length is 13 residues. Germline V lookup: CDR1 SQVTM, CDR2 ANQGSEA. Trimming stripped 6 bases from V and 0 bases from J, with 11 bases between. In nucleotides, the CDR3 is TGCAGCGTCGGGGGAGGGATGAACACTGAAGCTTTCTTT. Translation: CSVGGGMNTEAFF.

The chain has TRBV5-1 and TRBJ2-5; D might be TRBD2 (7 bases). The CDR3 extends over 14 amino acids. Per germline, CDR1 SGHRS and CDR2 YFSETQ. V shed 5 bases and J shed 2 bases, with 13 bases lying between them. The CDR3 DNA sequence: TGCGCCAGCAGTGCGGGGGCCGCTCAAGAGACCCAGTACTTC. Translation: CASSAGAAQETQYF.

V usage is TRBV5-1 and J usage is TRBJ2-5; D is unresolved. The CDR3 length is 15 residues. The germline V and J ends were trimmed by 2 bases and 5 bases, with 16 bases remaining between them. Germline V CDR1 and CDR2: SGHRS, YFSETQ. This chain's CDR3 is CASSFGRQSWETQYF. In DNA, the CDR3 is TGCGCCAGCAGCTTTGGGCGGCAGTCATGGGAGACCCAGTACTTC.

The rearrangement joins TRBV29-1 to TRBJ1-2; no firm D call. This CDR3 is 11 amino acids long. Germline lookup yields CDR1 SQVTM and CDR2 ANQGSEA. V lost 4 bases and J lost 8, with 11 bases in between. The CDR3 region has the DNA TGCAGCGTTGTCCGCAGTACAGGCTACACCTTC. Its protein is CSVVRSTGYTF.

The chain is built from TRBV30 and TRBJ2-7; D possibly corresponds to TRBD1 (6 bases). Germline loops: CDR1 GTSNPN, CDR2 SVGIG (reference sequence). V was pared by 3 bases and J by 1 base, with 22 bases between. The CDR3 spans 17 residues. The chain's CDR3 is CAWSPRRTDTKSYEQYF. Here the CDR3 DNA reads TGTGCCTGGAGCCCTAGGAGGACAGACACTAAATCCTACGAGCAGTACTTC. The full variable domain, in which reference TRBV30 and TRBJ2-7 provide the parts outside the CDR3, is SQTIHQWPATLVQPVGSPLSLECTVEGTSNPNLYWYRQAAGRGLQLLFYSVGIGQISSEVPQNLSASRPQDRQFILSSKKLLLSDSGFYLCAWSPRRTDTKSYEQYFGPGTRLTVT.